A selection of T cell receptor beta chains follows, all from one sample in a study of T cells after yellow fever vaccination. Each CDR3 protein gets one entry after TCRdb re-called the 5' RACE reads with MiXCR. The table includes hundreds of thousands of distinct CDR3 sequences, more than 9% detected once. The sample was PBMCs, taken on the day of the yellow fever booster vaccination. These receptors were obtained from a man aged 25-45 years who received the YFV17D yellow fever vaccine. CDR3s include the opening cysteine and the closing phenylalanine or tryptophan. D genes are given only for firm matches. Expanded clones are given a class, and other clones once, few, many or no size at all.

TRBV20-1	-	-	TRBJ1-1	CSARGQLLRTEAFF	TGCAGTGCTAGGGGCCAGCTCCTGCGGACTGAAGCTTTCTTT
TRBV12-3/TRBV12-4	few	TRBD1	TRBJ1-4	CASSRQGGNEKLFF	TGTGCCAGCTCCCGGCAGGGGGGGAATGAAAAACTGTTTTTT
TRBV5-1	few	TRBD2	TRBJ2-1	CASSLATSGSRNEQFF	TGCGCCAGCAGCTTGGCGACTAGCGGGAGTAGGAATGAGCAGTTCTTC
TRBV6-1	few	-	TRBJ1-5	CASSEASGGRQPQHF	TGTGCCAGCAGTGAAGCTAGTGGCGGTAGGCAGCCCCAGCATTTT
TRBV4-3	many	-	TRBJ2-2	CASSQDGYKNTGELFF	TGCGCCAGCAGCCAAGATGGTTACAAAAACACCGGGGAGCTGTTTTTT
TRBV28	few	-	TRBJ2-2	CASSRGDTHTGELFF	TGTGCCAGCAGTCGTGGGGACACCCACACCGGGGAGCTGTTTTTT
TRBV20-1	few	TRBD2	TRBJ2-1	CSATRTSGSEQFF	TGCAGTGCTACCCGGACTAGCGGGAGTGAGCAGTTCTTC
TRBV11-2	many	-	TRBJ2-1	CASGLTSSGDNEQFF	TGTGCCAGCGGACTTACTAGCTCCGGGGACAATGAGCAGTTCTTC
TRBV29-1	few	-	TRBJ2-7	CSVESRDSYGQYF	TGCAGCGTTGAGTCCCGGGACTCCTACGGGCAGTACTTC
TRBV7-2	-	-	TRBJ1-3	CASSLVWGSGNTIYF	TGTGCCAGCAGCTTAGTCTGGGGTTCTGGAAACACCATATATTTT
TRBV7-9	many	TRBD2	TRBJ2-3	CASSLAAGGTDTQYF	TGTGCCAGCAGCTTAGCAGCGGGAGGCACAGATACGCAGTATTTT
TRBV7-9	-	TRBD1	TRBJ2-4	CASSPGTGGSKNIQYF	TGTGCCAGCAGCCCCGGGACAGGGGGCTCCAAAAACATTCAGTACTTC
TRBV4-1	few	-	TRBJ2-7	CASSQADGRAYEQYF	TGCGCCAGCAGCCAAGCGGACGGGAGAGCCTACGAGCAGTACTTC
TRBV6-1	once	TRBD1	TRBJ1-5	CACSEQGRGPQHF	TGTGCCTGCAGTGAACAGGGGAGGGGGCCCCAGCATTTT
TRBV9	few	TRBD1	TRBJ2-6	CASSLGTVQRRSGANVLTF	TGTGCCAGCAGTTTAGGGACAGTCCAACGCCGCTCTGGGGCCAACGTCCTGACTTTC
TRBV11-1	-	TRBD2	TRBJ2-1	CASSLQPTSGRASYNEQFF	TGTGCCAGCAGCTTACAACCTACTAGCGGGAGGGCTTCCTACAATGAGCAGTTCTTC
TRBV24-1	-	TRBD1	TRBJ2-1	CATSEPGTGLFF	TGTGCCACCAGTGAACCCGGGACAGGGCTGTTCTTC
TRBV7-9	many	-	TRBJ2-5	CASSALTSTQYF	TGTGCCAGCAGCGCCCTGACGTCGACCCAGTACTTC
TRBV9	-	-	TRBJ2-5	CASSVGAAGGQETQYF	TGTGCCAGCAGCGTAGGCGCGGCCGGGGGTCAAGAGACCCAGTACTTC
TRBV10-3	-	-	TRBJ2-2	CAISDDSHLITGELFF	TGTGCCATCAGTGACGACAGCCATCTGATCACCGGGGAGCTGTTTTTT
TRBV28	-	-	TRBJ1-4	CASNRPGEKLFF	TGTGCCAGCAACAGACCGGGTGAAAAACTGTTTTTT
TRBV12-5	many	-	TRBJ2-2	CASGHPAGELFF	TGTGCTAGTGGCCACCCGGCCGGGGAGCTGTTTTTT
TRBV7-2	few	-	TRBJ2-3	CASSARQTSTDTQYF	TGTGCCAGCAGCGCGCGACAGACTAGCACAGATACGCAGTATTTT
TRBV6-1	few	TRBD2	TRBJ2-7	CASRGSGTSGSYEQYF	TGTGCCAGCAGGGGCTCCGGGACTAGCGGTTCCTACGAGCAGTACTTC
TRBV5-1	few	TRBD2	TRBJ2-1	CASSLVPSAQAGGDNEQFF	TGCGCCAGCAGCTTAGTACCCTCGGCCCAAGCGGGAGGTGACAATGAGCAGTTCTTC
TRBV18	few	-	TRBJ2-5	CASSAGTHQETQYF	TGTGCCAGCTCAGCCGGGACCCACCAAGAGACCCAGTACTTC
TRBV6-1	-	-	TRBJ2-2	CASSEGQVGELFF	TGTGCCAGCAGTGAAGGCCAGGTCGGGGAGCTGTTTTTT
TRBV4-3	few	TRBD2	TRBJ2-7	CASSPARTSGILYEQYF	TGCGCCAGCAGCCCTGCACGGACTAGCGGGATTCTATACGAGCAGTACTTC
TRBV10-3	-	-	TRBJ2-5	CAIREVGETQYF	TGTGCCATCAGAGAGGTGGGGGAGACCCAGTACTTC
TRBV2	-	TRBD2	TRBJ2-4	CASSSGRVRIQYF	TGTGCCAGCAGTAGCGGGAGGGTCAGGATTCAGTACTTC
TRBV5-4	few	-	TRBJ1-1	CASSLAREGVRTEAFF	TGTGCCAGCAGCTTGGCCCGGGAGGGGGTGAGGACTGAAGCTTTCTTT
TRBV6-1	few	-	TRBJ1-2	CASTQSSTYGYTF	TGTGCCAGCACCCAAAGTTCTACCTATGGCTACACCTTC
TRBV18	-	-	TRBJ1-2	CASSSNRDANYGYTF	TGTGCCAGCTCATCGAACAGGGACGCGAACTATGGCTACACCTTC
TRBV6-5	few	-	TRBJ2-7	CARTPRLYF	TGTGCCCGCACCCCGCGTCTGTACTTC
TRBV9	-	-	TRBJ2-7	CASSVEASPREQYF	TGTGCCAGCAGCGTAGAGGCCTCTCCACGCGAGCAGTACTTC
TRBV9	few	-	TRBJ1-2	CASSVDPGQGHGYTF	TGTGCCAGCAGCGTAGACCCCGGGCAGGGTCATGGCTACACCTTC
TRBV7-2	few	TRBD2	TRBJ2-1	CASSSWTSGSSYNEQFF	TGTGCCAGCAGCTCATGGACTAGCGGGAGTTCCTACAATGAGCAGTTCTTC
TRBV29-1	-	-	TRBJ2-2	CSVDAGTGELFF	TGCAGCGTTGATGCAGGGACCGGGGAGCTGTTTTTT
TRBV29-1	-	-	TRBJ1-6	CSAGLGIGSPLHF	TGCAGCGCTGGACTCGGGATCGGTTCACCCCTCCACTTT
TRBV4-3	-	-	TRBJ2-3	CASSASSRADTQYF	TGCGCCAGCAGCGCATCGAGTAGGGCAGATACGCAGTATTTT
TRBV20-1	few	-	TRBJ2-1	CSASRTGNEQFF	TGCAGTGCTAGCAGGACTGGCAATGAGCAGTTCTTC
TRBV20-1	few	TRBD2	TRBJ2-1	CSAPTSAGGYNEQFF	TGCAGTGCTCCAACGTCAGCGGGAGGGTACAATGAGCAGTTCTTC
TRBV7-9	few	TRBD2	TRBJ2-1	CASNKREGLGEQFF	TGTGCCAGCAACAAGCGGGAGGGCCTTGGTGAGCAGTTCTTC
TRBV20-1	-	TRBD1	TRBJ1-4	CSVRGTANEKLFF	TGCAGTGTTCGCGGGACAGCAAATGAAAAACTGTTTTTT
TRBV7-2	-	-	TRBJ2-2	CASSSGNAGELFF	TGTGCCAGCAGCTCCGGGAACGCCGGGGAGCTGTTTTTT
TRBV21-1	-	-	TRBJ2-1	CASSKGELAGVFEQFF	TGTGCCAGCAGCAAAGGCGAACTAGCGGGAGTTTTTGAGCAGTTCTTC
TRBV7-2	-	-	TRBJ2-1	CASSLEYRNNEQFF	TGTGCCAGCAGCTTAGAGTATCGGAACAATGAGCAGTTCTTC
TRBV10-3	few	-	TRBJ2-2	CAISESTAGELFF	TGTGCCATCAGTGAGTCCACGGCCGGGGAGCTGTTTTTT
TRBV6-5	-	TRBD1	TRBJ1-2	CASSYSTQGAGGYTF	TGTGCCAGCAGTTACTCGACTCAGGGGGCAGGTGGCTACACCTTC
TRBV28	-	TRBD1	TRBJ2-5	CASSLLSDREETQYF	TGTGCCAGCAGTTTATTATCGGACAGGGAAGAGACCCAGTACTTC
TRBV20-1	-	-	TRBJ2-3	CSARDGSQGTQYF	TGCAGTGCTAGAGACGGCTCACAGGGTACGCAGTATTTT
TRBV20-1	-	TRBD2	TRBJ2-1	CSASGRAGYNEQFF	TGCAGTGCTAGCGGGAGGGCCGGCTACAATGAGCAGTTCTTC
TRBV12-3/TRBV12-4	-	-	TRBJ2-1	CASSLGLTGVTEQFF	TGTGCCAGCAGTTTAGGCCTAACGGGGGTCACTGAGCAGTTCTTC
TRBV7-2	few	TRBD1	TRBJ1-5	CASSPGDRVDQPQHF	TGTGCCAGCAGCCCCGGGGACAGGGTAGATCAGCCCCAGCATTTT
TRBV24-1	few	TRBD2	TRBJ2-3	CATSDLGLAGRDTQYF	TGTGCCACCAGTGATCTGGGACTAGCGGGGCGAGATACGCAGTATTTT
TRBV6-2/TRBV6-3	many	TRBD2	TRBJ2-1	CASGLRGWASNEQFF	TGTGCCAGCGGTTTGCGGGGGTGGGCAAGCAATGAGCAGTTCTTC
TRBV20-1	few	TRBD1	TRBJ2-1	CSAPDLKQGYNEQFF	TGCAGTGCTCCGGACTTAAAACAGGGGTACAATGAGCAGTTCTTC